This T cell receptor beta chain is from a study of T cells in Graves' hyperthyroidism and ophthalmopathy. The source material, RNA transcripts, was used to amplify TCR beta CDR3 regions. When the TCR CDR3 underwent first-round RT-PCR, the HTBI primer set was used. TCRdb re-called the multiplex PCR reads with MiXCR, one entry per CDR3 protein. This table has some 580,000 distinct CDR3 sequences, 16% appearing once. To note about this clonotype: Its cognate antigen is unknown.

The CDR3 is 15 amino acids. V was cut by 0 bases and J by 6 bases, with 14 bases left in between. The germline V gene has CDR1 MNHEY and CDR2 SVGEGT. Notes on the study in general: Ophthalmopathy was identified by the model a median about 6 months ahead of onset. Blood held most thyroid clonotypes expanded above 0.001 frequency.

Uncontrolled infection, other autoimmune disease, pregnancy or lactation disqualified patients from enrolment. On the basis of clinical symptoms, serum thyroxine and TRAb, thyroid ultrasound and orbital computed tomography, diagnoses were made. The source material was blood. V and J are TRBV6-2 or TRBV6-3 and TRBJ1-2; D is uncertain. This sequence was found in a woman between 35 and 50 years old with Graves' ophthalmopathy. In DNA, the CDR3 is TGTGCCAGCAGTTACTCGGGCCGCCGTCCAAATGGCTACACCTTC. Translating gives CASSYSGRRPNGYTF.